The rows below give T cell receptor beta chains drawn from one sample of a study of blood T cell repertoires in COVID-19. The protocol was immunoSEQ multiplex PCR, while the TCRdb copy is restricted to in-frame clones and leaves out a portion. The sample has roughly 40,000 clones, approximately 80% seen once. Material: peripheral blood. These receptors originate from a man in his 70s with acute or convalescent COVID-19. CDR3s include the opening cysteine and the closing phenylalanine or tryptophan. The order of the fields is V gene, J gene, CDR3 protein.

>TRBV7-2|TRBJ2-2
CASSSQPVTGAGELFF
>TRBV5-6|TRBJ1-2
CASSSIQYSYYGYTF
>TRBV9|TRBJ2-2
CASSGAGTVNTGELFF
>TRBV9|TRBJ1-1
CASSPWDTQNTEAFF
>TRBV6-2/TRBV6-3|TRBJ2-3
CASSYSTDADTQYF
>TRBV19|TRBJ1-1
CASSYRATEAFF
>TRBV18|TRBJ1-4
CASSPRIDRTNEKLFF
>TRBV2|TRBJ2-1
CASTTGTGGNNEQFF
>TRBV19|TRBJ1-1
CASSIRVMNTEAFF
>TRBV5-5|TRBJ2-5
CASSWAPTETQYF
>TRBV5-6|TRBJ1-3
CASSSKGLGNTIYF
>TRBV7-3|TRBJ2-5
CASSLTDLAGGQETQYF
>TRBV12-5|TRBJ2-3
CASGLPQGGMDTQYF
>TRBV27|TRBJ1-2
CASSLQGANGYTF
>TRBV11-3|TRBJ1-1
CASSSTGVTEAFF
>TRBV5-6|TRBJ2-5
CASSPGRQETQYF
>TRBV5-5|TRBJ2-1
CASSLGQGRNEQFF
>TRBV27|TRBJ2-1
CASSFGTSAYNEQFF
>TRBV27|TRBJ2-3
CASKKRQGVTDTQYF
>TRBV4-2|TRBJ1-2
CASSQVVGTTRHYGYTF
>TRBV6-2/TRBV6-3|TRBJ1-3
CASSYDDRDRGNTIYF
>TRBV6-5|TRBJ2-7
CASSYRDSSYEQYF
>TRBV10-1|TRBJ1-6
CASSDSSNSPLHF
>TRBV3-1/TRBV3-2|TRBJ1-6
CASSQDFTGGNNSPLHF
>TRBV12-3/TRBV12-4|TRBJ2-5
CASSTQGSETQYF
>TRBV6-5|TRBJ2-2
CASSSGTSGATGELFF
>TRBV6-2/TRBV6-3|TRBJ1-1
CASSYRSRGPEAFF
>TRBV6-4|TRBJ2-3
CASGLQGASLDTQYF
>TRBV6-5|TRBJ1-2
CATPGQGNYGYTF
>TRBV11-1|TRBJ1-1
CASSSTGPGRAFF
>TRBV15|TRBJ1-4
CATSRASEKLFF
>TRBV2|TRBJ2-6
CASLPGQGAGGANVLTF
>TRBV13|TRBJ1-2
CASSLGGEGNYGYTF
>TRBV6-6|TRBJ2-5
CASSQPGQGQETQYF
>TRBV18|TRBJ1-1
CASSLYDRANTEAFF
>TRBV19|TRBJ2-1
CASQRRSSYNEQFF
>TRBV7-8|TRBJ2-2
CASSFGFTGELFF
>TRBV7-6|TRBJ2-1
CASSLEAGGSYNEQFF
>TRBV12-5|TRBJ1-2
CASGSVSVGTYGYTF
>TRBV27|TRBJ2-2
CASNLRAYTGELFF
>TRBV5-4|TRBJ2-1
CASSFIGQGNNEQFF
>TRBV12-3/TRBV12-4|TRBJ1-2
CASSFGGGGYTF
>TRBV4-1|TRBJ2-7
CASSQVGRDILREQYF
>TRBV27|TRBJ2-1
CASSSPSGRYNEQFF
>TRBV6-5|TRBJ2-7
CATRGKGFGQYF
>TRBV10-3|TRBJ1-2
CAITPGDYGYTF
>TRBV6-1|TRBJ1-6
CASSASMDRGNSPLHF
>TRBV24-1|TRBJ2-7
CATSDGVAYEQYF
>TRBV28|TRBJ2-7
CASRGGGGSDRSYEQYF
>TRBV6-5|TRBJ2-7
CASSGLFGEQYF
>TRBV4-2|TRBJ1-2
CASSPGGGGGYTF
>TRBV29-1|TRBJ1-3
CSVRFGGNTIYF
>TRBV6-1|TRBJ2-6
CASSERGGGRLSGANVLTF
>TRBV5-5|TRBJ1-4
CASSLEGEEREKLFF
>TRBV5-1|TRBJ2-7
CASSLFSADEQYF
>TRBV6-6|TRBJ2-5
CASSRRDQETQYF
>TRBV4-1|TRBJ2-5
CASSPRLEKETQYF
>TRBV7-2|TRBJ2-3
CASRVSGGADTQYF